One sample yielded the 27 T cell receptor beta chains listed below, sequenced in a study of vaccination and CD4 T cells after COVID-19. These receptors' antigens are unknown. Treatment of the sample: roughly ten-day PBMC culture with coronavirus spike peptide pools or control peptides (ViraFEST assay). The Oncomine TCR Beta short-read assay generated sequence data from the DNA of cultured CD4+ T cells. TCRdb used MiXCR to reprocess the PCR reads, holding one entry per CDR3 protein. The sample includes approximately 5,500 distinct CDR3 sequences, roughly two thirds of them seen just once. What was sequenced was CD4+ T cells from blood, cultured in vitro. These receptors originate from a human donor who had recovered from COVID-19.

The genes are TRBV4-2 and TRBJ2-1; TRBD2 matches at 9 bases. This CDR3 has 18 amino acids. Trimming at V came to 4 bases and at J to 6 bases, leaving 16 bases not matched to a gene. The germline V gene has CDR1 LGHNA and CDR2 YNFKEQ. The CDR3 is CASSPLGGVAGVGNEQFF. CDR3 sequence (DNA): TGTGCCAGCAGCCCCCTCGGGGGGGTAGCGGGAGTTGGCAATGAGCAGTTCTTC.

The chain has TRBV19 and TRBJ1-2, with TRBD1 matching over 12 bases. Germline trimming cut 6 bases from V and 6 bases from J; bases unmatched to any gene: 11. The germline V gene encodes CDR1 LNHDA and CDR2 SQIVND (reference sequence). The CDR3 runs 16 residues. The CDR3 is CASRGDRGQGAHGYTF. The DNA for the CDR3 is TGTGCCAGTAGGGGCGATCGGGGACAGGGGGCACATGGCTACACCTTC.

Only a few counts were recorded for this clonotype. This sequence joins TRBV27 and TRBJ1-6; TRBD1 matches at 10 bases. The CDR3 has 17 amino acids. Germline trimming cut 5 bases from V and 10 bases from J; bases unmatched to any gene: 14. Germline CDR1 reads MNHEY; CDR2 reads SMNVEV (reference sequence). CDR3 protein: CASSRAKGTGDHSPLHF. The CDR3 coding sequence is TGTGCCAGCAGTCGGGCAAAAGGGACAGGGGATCACTCACCCCTCCACTTT.

Only a few counts were recorded for this clonotype. V and J are TRBV7-2 and TRBJ2-7; tentatively, D is TRBD1 (6 bases). V was shortened by 4 bases and J by 6 bases, with 13 bases between the two germline ends. Looked up from germline, CDR1 is SGHTA and CDR2 is FQGNSA. This CDR3 has 13 amino acids. The CDR3 nucleotides are TGTGCCAGCAGCTCCCGAGGGACATCCGAGCAGTACTTC. This gives the protein CASSSRGTSEQYF.

J is TRBJ2-7 and V is TRBV29-1; 8 bases map to TRBD1. The CDR3 contains 14 residues. Germline-derived CDR1 and CDR2 are SQVTM and ANQGSEA. The J segment lost 3 bases and the V segment lost 6 bases, leaving 10 bases of the junction unmatched. This chain's CDR3 is CSVGGDRTLYEQYF. The DNA for the CDR3 is TGCAGCGTGGGTGGGGACAGGACACTCTACGAGCAGTACTTC.

J is TRBJ1-2 and V is TRBV2; D is unresolved. V was trimmed by 6 bases and J by 6 bases, leaving 14 bases between them. Germline V lookup: CDR1 SNHLY, CDR2 FYNNEI. CDR3 length: 13 residues. The CDR3 sequence is CASRKLAGDGYTF. The CDR3 bases are TGTGCCAGCAGGAAGTTGGCCGGGGATGGCTACACCTTC.

This rearrangement joins TRBV5-1 to TRBJ1-4; 9 positions agree with TRBD1. Looked up from germline, CDR1 is SGHRS and CDR2 is YFSETQ. The CDR3 covers 15 residues. V lost 4 bases to trimming and J lost 4 bases; unmatched junction nucleotides: 5. The CDR3 loop is CASSPTGGINEKLFF. The CDR3 nucleotides read TGCGCCAGCAGCCCGACAGGGGGGATTAATGAAAAACTGTTTTTT.

The rearrangement uses TRBV20-1 and TRBJ1-5; the D is unclear. Germline CDR1 is DFQATT and CDR2 is SNEGSKA (reference sequence). The CDR3 is 14 residues long. Trimming took off 0 bases at V and 4 bases at J, with 10 bases between the two ends. The CDR3 region is CSARDFIRNQPQHF. CDR3 DNA sequence: TGCAGTGCTAGAGATTTCATTAGGAATCAGCCCCAGCATTTT.

V usage is TRBV6-2 or TRBV6-3 and J usage is TRBJ2-7; 7 nucleotides match TRBD2. This CDR3 comprises 14 residues. Germline assignment: CDR1 MNHEY and CDR2 SVGEGT. J was trimmed by 3 bases and V by 2 bases; bases with no gene match: 4. The CDR3 is CASSYPGLVYEQYF. In DNA form, the CDR3 reads TGTGCCAGCAGTTACCCAGGACTAGTCTACGAGCAGTACTTC.

This clonotype was recorded once. An end of the junction differs from the germline gene, which may be a read error. V usage is TRBV6-1 and J usage is TRBJ2-7, with TRBD1 identical over 8 bases. CDR1 and CDR2 from the germline V gene are MNHNS and SASEGT. CDR3 size: 16 residues. The CDR3 spells CASGDRGESPTCEQYF. DNA of the CDR3: TGTGCCAGCGGTGACAGGGGAGAGAGTCCTACGTGCGAGCAGTACTTC.

This clonotype has just a few counts. The CDR3 reads CSARDVGTPGNTIYF. The CDR3 DNA reads as TGCAGTGCTAGAGATGTTGGGACACCTGGAAACACCATATATTTT. V is TRBV20-1 and J is TRBJ1-3, with D maybe TRBD1 (6 bases). The germline V gene has CDR1 DFQATT and CDR2 SNEGSKA (reference sequence). Trimming shortened V by 0 bases and J by 2 bases, and 11 bases separated the two germline ends. The CDR3 runs to 15 residues.

The rearrangement joins TRBV7-2 to TRBJ2-5; D perhaps matches TRBD1 (6 bases). Germline values: CDR1 SGHTA, CDR2 FQGNSA. The CDR3 totals 14 residues. Deletions cut 1 base from V and 3 bases from J, with 9 bases between. The CDR3 DNA reads as TGTGCCAGCAGCTTAGTACGGACAGAAGAGACCCAGTACTTC. It yields the protein CASSLVRTEETQYF. Full variable domain (outside the CDR3, taken from reference TRBV7-2 and TRBJ2-5): GAGVSQSPSNKVTEKGKDVELRCDPISGHTALYWYRQSLGQGLEFLIYFQGNSAPDKSGLPSDRFSAERTGGSVSTLTIQRTQQEDSAVYLCASSLVRTEETQYFGPGTRLLVL.

V usage is TRBV6-1 and J usage is TRBJ2-7; D possibly corresponds to TRBD2 (6 bases). Germline V gives CDR1 MNHNS, CDR2 SASEGT. The ends were cut back, 2 bases at V and 2 bases at J, with 10 bases in the middle. The CDR3 covers 14 residues. The CDR3 spells CASSERGGTYEQYF. The CDR3 nucleotides are TGTGCCAGCAGTGAAAGGGGAGGAACCTACGAGCAGTACTTC.

The chain combines TRBV19 with TRBJ1-2; no clear D. V was pared by 0 bases and J by 0 bases, with 14 bases between. The CDR3 extends over 17 amino acids. CDR1 LNHDA and CDR2 SQIVND come from the germline V gene (reference sequence). The CDR3 is CASSIEAGFLANYGYTF. CDR3 DNA sequence: TGTGCCAGTAGTATAGAGGCGGGGTTCTTAGCTAACTATGGCTACACCTTC.

This rearrangement joins TRBV15 to TRBJ2-7; the D gene is possibly TRBD2 (6 bases). The length of the CDR3 is 15 residues. The germline V and J ends were trimmed by 1 base and 0 bases, with 10 bases remaining between them. Germline V gives CDR1 LNHNV, CDR2 YYDKDF (reference sequence). CDR3: CATSRGAGTSYEQYF. The DNA for the CDR3 is TGTGCCACCAGCAGAGGGGCGGGGACCTCCTACGAGCAGTACTTC.

The chain joins TRBV12-3 or TRBV12-4 to TRBJ2-7; D is possibly TRBD2 (6 bases). Trimming took 3 bases from V and 3 from J, leaving 9 bases between them. This CDR3 is built from 13 residues. CDR3 in DNA: TGTGCCAGCAGTTTTGGACTATTCTACGAGCAGTACTTC. This codes for CASSFGLFYEQYF.

This clonotype occurred a few times. The chain uses TRBV7-9 and TRBJ1-2, with 12 bases fitting TRBD1. The CDR3 loop spans 18 amino acids. J was trimmed by 3 bases and V by 3 bases; bases with no gene match: 11. CDR1 and CDR2 (germline): SEHNR, FQNEAQ (reference sequence). In DNA form, the CDR3 reads TGTGCCAGCAGCTTGGGTCGGGACAGGGGGCGAGAAGACTATGGCTACACCTTC. Its protein is CASSLGRDRGREDYGYTF.

The rearrangement joins TRBV6-5 to TRBJ1-1; D is unclear. The CDR3 sequence is 16 residues long. Germline-derived CDR1 and CDR2 are MNHEY and SVGAGI. V was cut by 2 bases and J by 2 bases, with 15 bases left in between. CDR3 sequence reads: CASSYRHVSSNTEAFF. DNA of the CDR3: TGTGCCAGCAGTTACAGACACGTGTCCTCTAACACTGAAGCTTTCTTT.

The chain joins TRBV7-2 to TRBJ1-5; no clear D. CDR1 SGHTA and CDR2 FQGNSA come from the germline V gene. The CDR3 is made up of 14 amino acids. Trimming pared 5 bases from V and 2 bases from J, leaving 10 bases between. The CDR3 DNA reads TGTGCCAGCAGCACGGGTTTGGGCAATCAGCCCCAGCATTTT. Protein: CASSTGLGNQPQHF.

This clonotype occurred a few times. The genes are TRBV4-2 and TRBJ2-3; D gene ambiguous. Trimming took 0 bases from V and 3 from J, leaving 16 bases between them. Germline V gene sequence: CDR1 LGHNA, CDR2 YNFKEQ. CDR3 length: 17 residues. This chain's CDR3 is CASSQDIASQVTDTQYF. The CDR3 bases are TGTGCCAGCAGCCAAGATATCGCCAGCCAGGTGACAGATACGCAGTATTTT.

The chain recombines TRBV7-9 with TRBJ1-6, with 7 nucleotides matching TRBD1. The V and J ends lost 6 bases and 8 bases, in that order; junction bases with no gene match: 7. CDR3 length: 14 residues. Germline loops: CDR1 SEHNR, CDR2 FQNEAQ (reference sequence). Written as DNA, the CDR3 is TGTGCCAGCAGGCGCCGGGACAGTTATTCACCCCTCCACTTT. It encodes CASRRRDSYSPLHF.

The chain combines TRBV15 with TRBJ1-3, with D maybe TRBD1 (6 bases). Trimming cost V 6 bases and J 2 bases, with 11 bases left between them. CDR1 is LNHNV, CDR2 YYDKDF, per germline (reference sequence). The CDR3 covers 14 residues. As DNA, the CDR3 is TGTGCCACCAGAAGAAACAGGGCTGGAAACACCATATATTTT. It encodes CATRRNRAGNTIYF. The entire variable domain, with the rest obtained from reference TRBV15 and TRBJ1-3, is as follows: DAMVIQNPRYQVTQFGKPVTLSCSQTLNHNVMYWYQQKSSQAPKLLFHYYDKDFNNEADTPDNFQSRRPNTSFCFLDIRSPGLGDTAMYLCATRRNRAGNTIYFGEGSWLTVV.

This clonotype was observed a few times. The rearrangement links TRBV19 to TRBJ1-2, with D unresolved. Germline V gene sequence: CDR1 LNHDA, CDR2 SQIVND (reference sequence). Trimming shortened V by 1 base and J by 1 base, and 7 bases separated the two germline ends. The length of the CDR3 is 14 residues. CDR3 residues: CASSIGPVNYGYTF. For the CDR3, the DNA is TGTGCCAGTAGTATAGGCCCGGTTAACTATGGCTACACCTTC.

The chain uses TRBV6-5 and TRBJ1-2; TRBD1 matches 7 bases. V was pared by 0 bases and J by 8 bases, with 6 bases of the junction left unmatched. The CDR3 loop spans 14 amino acids. In germline, CDR1 is MNHEY, CDR2 SVGAGI. This CDR3 reads CASSYSTGVRGYTF. Here the CDR3 DNA reads TGTGCCAGCAGTTACTCAACAGGGGTAAGAGGCTACACCTTC.

The chain couples TRBV20-1 to TRBJ1-1, with 10 bases lining up with TRBD1. The CDR3 has 15 residues. CDR1 is DFQATT, CDR2 SNEGSKA, per germline (reference sequence). V lost 5 bases to trimming and J lost 4 bases; unmatched junction nucleotides: 10. Written as DNA, the CDR3 is TGCAGTGCTGTGACAGGGGGCATAGGATCCACTGAAGCTTTCTTT. Encoded protein: CSAVTGGIGSTEAFF.

The rearrangement joins TRBV11-3 to TRBJ1-2, with no clear D. This CDR3 comprises 14 residues. V was cut by 1 base and J by 2 bases, with 8 bases left in between. Looked up from germline, CDR1 is SGHNT and CDR2 is YENEEA. CDR3 loop: CASSLGGSNYGYTF. As DNA, the CDR3 is TGTGCCAGCAGCTTAGGAGGCAGCAACTATGGCTACACCTTC.

The V gene is TRBV7-2, the J gene TRBJ2-1; weak D call: TRBD2 (6 bases). The CDR3 loop spans 17 amino acids. V was cut by 5 bases and J by 0 bases, with 17 bases left in between. The germline V gene encodes CDR1 SGHTA and CDR2 FQGNSA. CDR3 residues: CASSERSFSGSYNEQFF. The CDR3 region has the DNA TGTGCCAGCAGCGAGAGGAGTTTTAGCGGCTCCTACAATGAGCAGTTCTTC. Based on the CDR3 plus reference TRBV7-2 and TRBJ2-1, the full variable domain is GAGVSQSPSNKVTEKGKDVELRCDPISGHTALYWYRQSLGQGLEFLIYFQGNSAPDKSGLPSDRFSAERTGGSVSTLTIQRTQQEDSAVYLCASSERSFSGSYNEQFFGPGTRLTVL.